The rows below give T cell receptor beta chains drawn from one sample of a study of HIV-infected patients and healthy controls. TCRdb reprocessed the 5' RACE reads with MiXCR, giving one entry per CDR3 protein. The sample has roughly 70,000 distinct CDR3 sequences; roughly 16% are singletons. The sample was CD4+ T cells from blood. These receptors were taken from a human donor in good health. Each CDR3 is given with its conserved first and last residue. Fields, in order: J gene, D gene, clone size, V gene, CDR3 DNA, CDR3 protein. D genes are given only for firm matches. Only part of the rows carry a size: once, few, many, or a class if the clone is expanded.

j_call: TRBJ2-3
d_call: .
clone_size: .
v_call: TRBV6-1
cdr3_nt: TGCGCCAGCAGTGAAGGTGGGTCTAGCACAGATACGCAGTATTTT
cdr3_aa: CASSEGGSSTDTQYF

j_call: TRBJ2-5
d_call: .
clone_size: .
v_call: TRBV29-1
cdr3_nt: TGCAGCGGAGGCGGAGGGGGGGAGACCCAGTACTTC
cdr3_aa: CSGGGGGETQYF

j_call: TRBJ2-2
d_call: TRBD2
clone_size: .
v_call: TRBV6-2/TRBV6-3
cdr3_nt: TGTGCCAGCAGTTACAAGAGCGGGGGAATCCGGACCGGGGAGCTGTTTTTT
cdr3_aa: CASSYKSGGIRTGELFF

j_call: TRBJ2-4
d_call: TRBD2
clone_size: .
v_call: TRBV20-1
cdr3_nt: TGCAGTGCTCGAACCCCGGGAGGAAACATTCAGTACTTC
cdr3_aa: CSARTPGGNIQYF

j_call: TRBJ2-5
d_call: .
clone_size: .
v_call: TRBV7-2
cdr3_nt: TGTGCCAGCAGCTCCCGGGCCGAGACCCAGTACTTC
cdr3_aa: CASSSRAETQYF

j_call: TRBJ2-7
d_call: .
clone_size: .
v_call: TRBV20-1
cdr3_nt: TGCAGTGCTAGGAGACAGCTGCTCTCCTACGAGCAGTACTTC
cdr3_aa: CSARRQLLSYEQYF

j_call: TRBJ2-5
d_call: .
clone_size: few
v_call: TRBV19
cdr3_nt: TGTGCCAGTAGTATTGAATCAACGGGAGTCGGCGAGACCCAGTACTTC
cdr3_aa: CASSIESTGVGETQYF

j_call: TRBJ2-2
d_call: TRBD2
clone_size: few
v_call: TRBV3-1
cdr3_nt: TGTGCCAGCAGCGCCCAACTAGCGGGGGTAAACACCGGGGAGCTGTTTTTT
cdr3_aa: CASSAQLAGVNTGELFF

j_call: TRBJ2-3
d_call: .
clone_size: .
v_call: TRBV5-5
cdr3_nt: TGTGCCAGCAGCTTGGCTAGCACAGATACGCAGTATTTT
cdr3_aa: CASSLASTDTQYF

j_call: TRBJ2-1
d_call: .
clone_size: .
v_call: TRBV29-1
cdr3_nt: TGCAGCGTTGAGAGTGACCGTGCCTACAATGAGCAGTTCTTC
cdr3_aa: CSVESDRAYNEQFF

j_call: TRBJ2-1
d_call: TRBD2
clone_size: .
v_call: TRBV28
cdr3_nt: TGTGCCAGCAGTCCGGGGGGGCCCTCCTACAATGAGCAGTTCTTC
cdr3_aa: CASSPGGPSYNEQFF

j_call: TRBJ1-4
d_call: .
clone_size: many
v_call: TRBV20-1
cdr3_nt: TGCAGTGTCGGGAGAAACAATGAAAAACTGTTTTTT
cdr3_aa: CSVGRNNEKLFF

j_call: TRBJ2-2
d_call: .
clone_size: .
v_call: TRBV5-1
cdr3_nt: TGCGCCAGCAGCAGCCCCCGACTCTCGGAGGACACCGGGGAGCTGTTTTTT
cdr3_aa: CASSSPRLSEDTGELFF

j_call: TRBJ1-6
d_call: .
clone_size: few
v_call: TRBV4-3
cdr3_nt: TGCGCCAGCAGCCAAGCGGAGGGGGTAAATAATTCACCCCTCCACTTT
cdr3_aa: CASSQAEGVNNSPLHF

j_call: TRBJ2-7
d_call: .
clone_size: .
v_call: TRBV12-3/TRBV12-4
cdr3_nt: TGTGCCAGCAGTTTGGCCAGGGGTGGCGAGCAGTACTTC
cdr3_aa: CASSLARGGEQYF

j_call: TRBJ2-3
d_call: .
clone_size: once
v_call: TRBV15
cdr3_nt: TGTGCCACCACGGCGGAGGGCTTCACAGATACGCAGTATTTT
cdr3_aa: CATTAEGFTDTQYF

j_call: TRBJ1-6
d_call: .
clone_size: .
v_call: TRBV3-1
cdr3_nt: TGTGCCAGCAGCCCGCGGAGGGCGAGTAATTCACCCCTCCACTTT
cdr3_aa: CASSPRRASNSPLHF

j_call: TRBJ1-2
d_call: TRBD1
clone_size: few
v_call: TRBV6-1
cdr3_nt: TGTGCCAGCAGCCCCCTAGGACAGGGGGCTCTCTATGGCTACACCTTC
cdr3_aa: CASSPLGQGALYGYTF

j_call: TRBJ2-3
d_call: .
clone_size: many
v_call: TRBV5-1
cdr3_nt: TGCGCCAGCAGCCCGATTGCAAGCACAGATACGCAGTATTTT
cdr3_aa: CASSPIASTDTQYF

j_call: TRBJ1-1
d_call: TRBD1
clone_size: .
v_call: TRBV5-1
cdr3_nt: TGCGCCAGCAGGCCGGGACAGGGGCAAGCTTTCTTT
cdr3_aa: CASRPGQGQAFF

j_call: TRBJ1-1
d_call: TRBD1
clone_size: .
v_call: TRBV9
cdr3_nt: TGTGCCAGCAGCGCGAACGACAGGGGACGCGTGAACACTGAAGCTTTCTTT
cdr3_aa: CASSANDRGRVNTEAFF

j_call: TRBJ2-3
d_call: TRBD1
clone_size: few
v_call: TRBV14
cdr3_nt: TGTGCCAGCAGCCTCCGTGGACAGGGATTGGTCACAGATACGCAGTATTTT
cdr3_aa: CASSLRGQGLVTDTQYF

j_call: TRBJ2-1
d_call: .
clone_size: .
v_call: TRBV20-1
cdr3_nt: TGCAGTGCTAGGGATGGGTCTAATGAGCAGTTCTTC
cdr3_aa: CSARDGSNEQFF

j_call: TRBJ2-1
d_call: .
clone_size: few
v_call: TRBV28
cdr3_nt: TGTGCCAGCAGTTTAAGGTCAGTTCGCAATGAGCAGTTCTTC
cdr3_aa: CASSLRSVRNEQFF

j_call: TRBJ2-7
d_call: .
clone_size: few
v_call: TRBV7-2
cdr3_nt: TGTGCCAGCAGCCCTAACTTTTTAATACGCATCGACGAGCAGTACTTC
cdr3_aa: CASSPNFLIRIDEQYF

j_call: TRBJ2-3
d_call: TRBD2
clone_size: few
v_call: TRBV4-2
cdr3_nt: TGTGCCAGCAGCCAAGAGATCACTAGCGGGGGGCGTAATACGCAGTATTTT
cdr3_aa: CASSQEITSGGRNTQYF

j_call: TRBJ1-4
d_call: TRBD1
clone_size: few
v_call: TRBV6-6
cdr3_nt: TGTGCCAGCAGACCACAGGGGATTCCAGCTAATGAAAAACTGTTTTTT
cdr3_aa: CASRPQGIPANEKLFF

j_call: TRBJ2-3
d_call: .
clone_size: .
v_call: TRBV7-2
cdr3_nt: TGTGCCAGCAGCTTAGACCTGAGGGATACGCAGTATTTT
cdr3_aa: CASSLDLRDTQYF

j_call: TRBJ2-3
d_call: TRBD1
clone_size: few
v_call: TRBV18
cdr3_nt: TGTGCCAGCTCACCACCGGACAGGACGAAAACAGATACGCAGTATTTT
cdr3_aa: CASSPPDRTKTDTQYF

j_call: TRBJ2-1
d_call: TRBD2
clone_size: .
v_call: TRBV28
cdr3_nt: TGTGCCAGCAGTTCCCGGACTAGCGGGGGGGCCTACCTGTTCAATGAGCAGTTCTTC
cdr3_aa: CASSSRTSGGAYLFNEQFF

j_call: TRBJ1-6
d_call: .
clone_size: .
v_call: TRBV12-3/TRBV12-4
cdr3_nt: TGTGCCAGCAGTTCCGCCGGGACGGAGTATAATTCACCCCTCCACTTT
cdr3_aa: CASSSAGTEYNSPLHF

j_call: TRBJ2-1
d_call: .
clone_size: .
v_call: TRBV6-2/TRBV6-3
cdr3_nt: TGTGCCAGCAGTTTCAGAGCGGGACAAAATGAGCAGTTCTTC
cdr3_aa: CASSFRAGQNEQFF

j_call: TRBJ2-7
d_call: .
clone_size: few
v_call: TRBV19
cdr3_nt: TGTGCCAGTAGTGACTGGGGGAGTTCCTACGAGCAGTACTTC
cdr3_aa: CASSDWGSSYEQYF

j_call: TRBJ2-7
d_call: .
clone_size: many
v_call: TRBV12-3/TRBV12-4
cdr3_nt: TGTGCCAGCAGTTTAAAACAGGGTAGCGAGCAGTACTTC
cdr3_aa: CASSLKQGSEQYF

j_call: TRBJ1-2
d_call: .
clone_size: many
v_call: TRBV20-1
cdr3_nt: TGCAGTGCCCCCGGCGGAGGTGGCTACACCTTC
cdr3_aa: CSAPGGGGYTF

j_call: TRBJ1-2
d_call: .
clone_size: .
v_call: TRBV19
cdr3_nt: TGTGCCAGTACCCATCGCGGGGGACCAGGAGGGGGCTACACCTTC
cdr3_aa: CASTHRGGPGGGYTF

j_call: TRBJ1-5
d_call: .
clone_size: .
v_call: TRBV10-3
cdr3_nt: TGTGCCACCACCGCGGGTTTCGGAAAAAATCAGCCCCAGCATTTT
cdr3_aa: CATTAGFGKNQPQHF

j_call: TRBJ2-1
d_call: TRBD2
clone_size: .
v_call: TRBV28
cdr3_nt: TGTGCCAGCAGCGAAGAGGGACTAGCGGCTGATGAGCAGTTCTTC
cdr3_aa: CASSEEGLAADEQFF

j_call: TRBJ1-3
d_call: .
clone_size: many
v_call: TRBV6-2/TRBV6-3
cdr3_nt: TGTGCCAGCAGTACTCAGACACGGCGAAACACCATATATTTT
cdr3_aa: CASSTQTRRNTIYF

j_call: TRBJ1-1
d_call: TRBD1
clone_size: few
v_call: TRBV7-3
cdr3_nt: TGTGCCAGCAGCTCTTCCCCAGGGGGCACTGAAGCTTTCTTT
cdr3_aa: CASSSSPGGTEAFF

j_call: TRBJ2-7
d_call: .
clone_size: .
v_call: TRBV7-2
cdr3_nt: TGTGCCAGCAGCTTAGCGGAGGGTAGCGAGCAGTACTTC
cdr3_aa: CASSLAEGSEQYF

j_call: TRBJ2-7
d_call: TRBD2
clone_size: .
v_call: TRBV7-2
cdr3_nt: TGTGCCAGCAGCTCCCAGGGACTACCTACAAATGAGCAGTACTTC
cdr3_aa: CASSSQGLPTNEQYF

j_call: TRBJ2-7
d_call: TRBD2
clone_size: many
v_call: TRBV2
cdr3_nt: TGTGCCAGCACCCTAGCGGGGGGTAATCCCTACGAGCAGTACTTC
cdr3_aa: CASTLAGGNPYEQYF

j_call: TRBJ2-1
d_call: .
clone_size: .
v_call: TRBV29-1
cdr3_nt: TGCAGCGTTGCGGGACGATATTTC
cdr3_aa: CSVAGRYF

j_call: TRBJ2-7
d_call: .
clone_size: few
v_call: TRBV3-1
cdr3_nt: TGTGCCAGCAGCCAAAAGGGGTTCGAGCAGTACTTC
cdr3_aa: CASSQKGFEQYF

j_call: TRBJ1-5
d_call: .
clone_size: many
v_call: TRBV30
cdr3_nt: TGTGCCTGGAACGAAAGGGGGGCTAGCAATCAGCCCCAGCATTTT
cdr3_aa: CAWNERGASNQPQHF

j_call: TRBJ1-1
d_call: .
clone_size: few
v_call: TRBV29-1
cdr3_nt: TGCAGCGTTGCCGCTCCTCCGGCGAACACTGAAGCTTTCTTT
cdr3_aa: CSVAAPPANTEAFF

j_call: TRBJ2-2
d_call: .
clone_size: few
v_call: TRBV29-1
cdr3_nt: TGCAGCGTTCAAGTAACGAACACCGGGGAGCTGTTTTTT
cdr3_aa: CSVQVTNTGELFF

j_call: TRBJ2-1
d_call: .
clone_size: .
v_call: TRBV19
cdr3_nt: TGTGCCAGTAGTCCCTTGACCCATACCTCCTACAATGAGCAGTTCTTC
cdr3_aa: CASSPLTHTSYNEQFF

j_call: TRBJ1-2
d_call: .
clone_size: few
v_call: TRBV11-1
cdr3_nt: TGTGCCAGCAGCGTTACAGGGAACGGACTGGATGGCTACACCTTC
cdr3_aa: CASSVTGNGLDGYTF

j_call: TRBJ2-5
d_call: .
clone_size: few
v_call: TRBV18
cdr3_nt: TGTGCCAGCTCACCCCTACAGGGCCTCAACCCAACGTACCAAGAGACCCAGTACTTC
cdr3_aa: CASSPLQGLNPTYQETQYF